This T cell receptor beta chain derives from a study of human T cells and chemical hapten exposure. Study-wide context: Across its roughly 24 weeks, the study gave patients weekly diphenylcyclopropenone doses to the scalp. Overall study results and limits: The donor cohort had alopecia, so its immune response may not match that of healthy people.

Each CDR3 protein gets one entry after TCRdb re-called the RACE reads with MiXCR. The sample has approximately 79,000 distinct CDR3 sequences; 8.5% are singletons. Trimming shortened V by 5 bases and J by 2 bases, and 16 bases separated the two germline ends. The CDR3 length is 15 residues. Germline V lookup: CDR1 MNHNS, CDR2 SASEGT. Ten or more counts support this clonotype. Antigen: not known. As to time point: pre-sensitization, week 0. The treatment denotes: therapeutic diphenylcyclopropenone sensitization with weekly scalp DPC. The chain recombines TRBV6-1 with TRBJ2-7; tentative D call: TRBD2 (6 bases). The sample here was whole blood, taken in connection with sensitization to the hapten diphenylcyclopropenone (DPC). The sequence derives from a man aged 40-49 years with alopecia areata. Some clones in this sample may be carry-over from other donors' samples. The CDR3, as DNA: TGTGCCAGCAGTATACTAGCAACCGGCACCTACGAGCAGTACGTC. It yields the protein CASSILATGTYEQYV.